The 3 T cell receptor beta chains below come from one sample, sequenced in a study of shared clonotypes between healthy human individuals (dated by TCRdb to about 2020). For the CD8 naive samples, CD45RO-negative cells were positively selected for CCR7, yielding a CD45RA+CCR7+ population from which TemRA cells were excluded. The library was prepared using the immunoSEQ multiplex PCR assay. Held by TCRdb, this immuneACCESS table contains in-frame sequences only and omits some clones. Under half of the omission traces to an unresolved V gene where checked; the cause of the rest is unknown. The sample contains millions of clones, about 95% of them found a single time. The ten largest clones add up to roughly 1% of the sample. The sample consisted of naive CD8+ T cells sorted from blood. The cell subset or site tag for this specimen amounts to: CD45RA+CCR7+. The receptors derive from a man aged 18 to 35 in good health.

The chain is built from TRBV5-6 and TRBJ2-7; maybe TRBD2 (5 bases). From germline, CDR1 is SGHDT and CDR2 YYEEEE. V gave up 4 bases and J gave up 0 bases, with 11 bases separating them. This CDR3 is built from 14 residues. Here the CDR3 reads CASSGGPSSYEQYF. CDR3 DNA: TGTGCCAGCAGCGGAGGACCGTCCTCCTACGAGCAGTACTTC. Based on the CDR3 plus reference TRBV5-6 and TRBJ2-7, the full variable domain is DAGVTQSPTHLIKTRGQQVTLRCSPKSGHDTVSWYQQALGQGPQFIFQYYEEEERQRGNFPDRFSGHQFPNYSSELNVNALLLGDSALYLCASSGGPSSYEQYFGPGTRLTVT.

This chain joins TRBV27 and TRBJ1-1; D unresolved. This CDR3 spans 12 amino acids. The V end lost 7 bases, the J end lost 1 base, and 7 bases lay between the germline ends. Germline V gene lookup returns CDR1 MNHEY and CDR2 SMNVEV (reference sequence). As DNA, the CDR3 is TGTGCCAGCATCGCAGGGAACACTGAAGCTTTCTTT. Translating gives CASIAGNTEAFF.

As concerns this clone: Other DNA sequences in the same sample also yield this CDR3. The genes are TRBV5-4 and TRBJ1-1; TRBD1 agrees at 7 bases. Germline V CDR1 and CDR2: SGHNT, YYREEE (reference sequence). This CDR3 region has 15 residues. The J segment lost 0 bases and the V segment lost 3 bases, leaving 5 bases of the junction unmatched. This CDR3 reads CASSWGGQMNTEAFF. As DNA, the CDR3 is TGTGCCAGCAGCTGGGGGGGACAGATGAACACTGAAGCTTTCTTT.